The entry below describes one T cell receptor beta chain. The antigen remains unidentified. The protocol was immunoSEQ multiplex PCR, while the TCRdb copy is restricted to in-frame clones and leaves out a portion. The sample lists roughly 350,000 clones, 88% seen once, with around 6.4% in the top ten. Treatment defined: over 15 received Ad26.COV2.S at low or high dose, single or two shots; 5 received placebo; per-sample allocation not given. Sampling happened 63 days after the first vaccine or placebo injection. An Ad26 vector carrying the Wuhan-strain SARS-CoV-2 spike served as the vaccine. This entry belongs to a study of Ad26.COV2.S vaccination and SARS-CoV-2 variants. About the research overall: By the intramuscular route, Ad26.COV2.S was given once, or twice 56 days apart.

Trimming pared 1 base from V and 2 bases from J, leaving 9 bases between. This CDR3 comprises 15 residues. CDR1 and CDR2 (germline): LGHNA, YSLEER. Study results and caveats: Similar non-spike TCR breadth was seen in vaccine and placebo recipients. After vaccination, substantial breadth of spike-specific CD8+ and CD4+ responses was reported.

The source was peripheral blood, collected in a trial of Ad26.COV2.S vaccine versus placebo. The genes are TRBV4-3 and TRBJ1-3, with D possibly being TRBD1 (5 bases). This clonotype originated in a person aged 18-65 years who received the Ad26.COV2.S COVID-19 vaccine or a placebo. The CDR3 here is CASSQGRGAGNTIYF. The CDR3 bases are TGCGCCAGCAGCCAAGGTCGGGGGGCTGGAAACACCATATATTTT.